The T cell receptor beta chain described here comes from a study of blood T cell repertoires in COVID-19. Clinical history reported by participants formed the basis on which cohorts were assigned. In the original processing: Reference gene primer amplification in the assay estimated nucleated cell counts. Assay used: immunoSEQ multiplex PCR; TCRdb lists only in-frame clones, some missing. D and trimming were read from the DNA, whereas the V and J calls and clone size are those reported in that table. The table includes about 310,000 clones, approximately 91% detected once. V was clipped by 1 base and J by 5 bases, with 14 bases between them. Per germline, CDR1 SGHVS and CDR2 FQNEAQ. The CDR3 is 15 amino acids.

This chain connects TRBV7-8 to TRBJ1-2; D is unclear. Source material: PBMCs or T cells enriched from blood (not recorded which). The source is a man aged 55 to 69 who had recovered from COVID-19. CDR3: CASSLGGSGVYGYTF. The CDR3 DNA follows: TGTGCCAGCAGCTTAGGAGGGTCAGGCGTTTATGGCTACACCTTC.